A single T cell receptor beta chain is shown here with its context. Its antigen is as yet unknown. In germline, CDR1 is MNHEY, CDR2 SVGAGI. This CDR3 has 13 residues. Deletions cut 2 bases from V and 7 bases from J, with 11 bases between. TCRdb's table, derived via immunoSEQ multiplex PCR, lists solely in-frame clones and lacks some. The table has approximately 70,000 clones, 65% to 85% seen once. The data belong to a study of T cell responses to AZD1222 COVID-19 vaccine. Study findings and constraints: Reports indicate that nearly half of spike-specific TCRs are directed at unmutated variant regions. Clonal diversity was possibly underestimated; the donors were predominantly white British and more often female. At 160-218 and 743-854, vaccine-associated CD4 TCRs were dominant, and they spanned spike. Repertoire sampling occurred only after the peak T cell response.

The chain carries TRBV6-5 and TRBJ1-2; D is uncertain. The sequencing used peripheral blood, collected on day 0 of AZD1222 vaccination. This sequence was found in an adult in good health. CDR3 DNA sequence: TGTGCCAGCAGTTACAACGTAGACGCTGGCTACACCTTC. This codes for CASSYNVDAGYTF.